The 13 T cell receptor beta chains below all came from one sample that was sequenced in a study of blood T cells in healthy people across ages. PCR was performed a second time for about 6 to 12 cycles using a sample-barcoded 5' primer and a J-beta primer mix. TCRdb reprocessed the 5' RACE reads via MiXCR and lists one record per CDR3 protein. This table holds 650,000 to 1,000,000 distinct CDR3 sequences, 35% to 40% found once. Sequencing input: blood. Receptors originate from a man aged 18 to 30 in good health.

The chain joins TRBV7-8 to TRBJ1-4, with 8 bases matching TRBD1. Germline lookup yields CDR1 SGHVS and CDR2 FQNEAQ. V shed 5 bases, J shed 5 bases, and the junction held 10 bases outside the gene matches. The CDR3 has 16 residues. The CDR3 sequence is CASSQGAGFRNEKLFF. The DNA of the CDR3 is TGTGCCAGCAGCCAGGGGGCAGGGTTCCGGAATGAAAAACTGTTTTTT.

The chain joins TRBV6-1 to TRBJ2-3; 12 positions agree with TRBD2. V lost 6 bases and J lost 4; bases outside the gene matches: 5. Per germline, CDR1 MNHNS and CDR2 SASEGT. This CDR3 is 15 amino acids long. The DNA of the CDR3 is TGTGCCAGCAGCGTCACTAGCGGGGGGCCAGATACGCAGTATTTT. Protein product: CASSVTSGGPDTQYF.

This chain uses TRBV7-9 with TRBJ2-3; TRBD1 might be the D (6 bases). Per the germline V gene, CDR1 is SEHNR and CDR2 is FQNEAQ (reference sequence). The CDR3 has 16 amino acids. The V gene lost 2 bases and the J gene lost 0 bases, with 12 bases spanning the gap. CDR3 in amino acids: CASSLPGTTSTDTQYF. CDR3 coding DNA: TGTGCCAGCAGCTTACCTGGGACAACTAGCACAGATACGCAGTATTTT.

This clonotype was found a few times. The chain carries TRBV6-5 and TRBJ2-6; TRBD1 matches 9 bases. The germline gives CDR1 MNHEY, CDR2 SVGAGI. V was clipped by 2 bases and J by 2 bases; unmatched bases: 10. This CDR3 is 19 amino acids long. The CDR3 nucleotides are TGTGCCAGCAGTTACGGGACAGGGTTTGGCGGAACTGGGGCCAACGTCCTGACTTTC. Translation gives CASSYGTGFGGTGANVLTF.

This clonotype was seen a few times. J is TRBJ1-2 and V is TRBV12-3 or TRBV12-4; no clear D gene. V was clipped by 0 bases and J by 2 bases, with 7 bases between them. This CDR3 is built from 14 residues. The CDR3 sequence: CASSLAESNYGYTF. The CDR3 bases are TGTGCCAGCAGTTTAGCAGAGTCCAACTATGGCTACACCTTC.

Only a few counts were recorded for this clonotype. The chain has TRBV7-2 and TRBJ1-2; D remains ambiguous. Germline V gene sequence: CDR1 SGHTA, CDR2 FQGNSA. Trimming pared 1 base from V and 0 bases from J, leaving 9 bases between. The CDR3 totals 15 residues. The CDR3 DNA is TGTGCCAGCAGCTTAGGCGCTATAGCTAACTATGGCTACACCTTC. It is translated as CASSLGAIANYGYTF.

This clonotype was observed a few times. The CDR3, as DNA: TGCGCCAGCAGCCTGGGGAGCGGGCAGACCTACACCTTC. It encodes CASSLGSGQTYTF. The chain employs TRBV4-3 and TRBJ1-2; D gene ambiguous. The CDR3 contains 13 residues. Germline V lookup: CDR1 LGHNA, CDR2 YSLEER. Trimming took off 4 bases at V and 10 bases at J, with 16 bases between the two ends.

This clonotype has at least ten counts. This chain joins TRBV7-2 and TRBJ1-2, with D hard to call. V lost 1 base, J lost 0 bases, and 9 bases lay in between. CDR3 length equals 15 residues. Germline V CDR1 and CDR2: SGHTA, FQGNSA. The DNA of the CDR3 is TGTGCCAGCAGCTTAGACGGCAGACCTAACTATGGCTACACCTTC. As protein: CASSLDGRPNYGYTF.

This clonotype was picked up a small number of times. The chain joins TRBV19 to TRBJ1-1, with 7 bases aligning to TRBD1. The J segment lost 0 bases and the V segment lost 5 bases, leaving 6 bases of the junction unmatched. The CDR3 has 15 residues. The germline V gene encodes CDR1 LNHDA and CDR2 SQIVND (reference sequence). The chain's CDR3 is CASSEGQTMNTEAFF. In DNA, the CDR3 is TGTGCCAGTAGTGAGGGACAGACCATGAACACTGAAGCTTTCTTT.

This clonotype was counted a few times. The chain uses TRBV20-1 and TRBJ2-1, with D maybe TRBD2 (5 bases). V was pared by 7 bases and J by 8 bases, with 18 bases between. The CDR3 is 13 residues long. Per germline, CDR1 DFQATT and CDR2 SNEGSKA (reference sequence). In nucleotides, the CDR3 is TGCAGTGGGGAGACAATTTTCGACGATGAGCAGTTCTTC. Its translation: CSGETIFDDEQFF.

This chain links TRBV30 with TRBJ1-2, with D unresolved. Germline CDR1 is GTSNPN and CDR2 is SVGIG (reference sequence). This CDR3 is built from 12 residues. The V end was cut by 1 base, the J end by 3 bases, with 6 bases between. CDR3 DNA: TGTGCCTGGAGTGAGGAGGACTATGGCTACACCTTC. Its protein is CAWSEEDYGYTF.

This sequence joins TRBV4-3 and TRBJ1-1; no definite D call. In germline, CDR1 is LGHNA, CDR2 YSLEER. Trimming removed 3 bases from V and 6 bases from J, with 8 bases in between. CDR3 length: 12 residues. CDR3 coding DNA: TGCGCCAGCAGCCACGGAGGCCCTGAAGCTTTCTTT. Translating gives CASSHGGPEAFF.

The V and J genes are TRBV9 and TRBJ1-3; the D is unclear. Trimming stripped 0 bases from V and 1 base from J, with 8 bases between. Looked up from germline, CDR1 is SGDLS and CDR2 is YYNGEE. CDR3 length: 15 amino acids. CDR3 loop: CASSVDYTSGNTIYF. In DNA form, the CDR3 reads TGTGCCAGCAGCGTAGATTACACATCTGGAAACACCATATATTTT.